This T cell receptor beta chain was recovered during a study of metastatic and nonmetastatic thyroid tumors (TCRdb year 2020). Turning to the overall study: Repertoires were compared across peripheral blood and tumor or nodule tissue samples from malignant and benign thyroid patients.

Remarks on this clone: Its antigen remains unidentified. Per-nucleotide qualities are absent, and no much larger clonotype sits a single base away.

The germline V gene sets CDR1 to ENHRY and CDR2 to SYGVKD. A distance of 16 bases separates the germline ends of V and J, which lose 10 bases and 3 bases respectively. The cysteine opens and the phenylalanine closes a CDR3 of 13 amino acids. Only the CDR3 region is kept as DNA, spanning 39 bases read in frame from base 1. Overall results and qualifications from the work: TCR beta diversity was reported as significantly higher in malignant tumors than in benign nodules, in both blood and tumor samples.

None of the patients had been given any treatment before thyroid surgery. Patient clinical samples collected from about 2012 to 2018 were retrospectively analysed using T-cell receptor beta sequencing. The library was made by PCR. The reads were generated on an Illumina HiSeq 4000. High-throughput sequencing was used to profile the TCR beta-chain CDR3 region of each patient. On the authors' methods: The researchers built a classifier to tell apart papillary thyroid cancer patients with distant metastasis, based on CDR3 differences among clinicopathological groups. The Shannon index was used to assess repertoire diversity, and the Morisita-Horn index was used to assess tumor-blood repertoire similarity. TCRdb applied fastp at Q25 and MiXCR to the public reads, then kept only in-frame beta chains. TCRdb, not the authors, supplied the V and J calls. For this sample the table gives some 27,000 clones, of which 3.5% to 4.5% were detected only once. Less than 3.5% of the sample goes to the ten largest clones.

Sequencing input: blood. This clonotype originated in a male donor with papillary thyroid cancer or a benign thyroid nodule (not recorded which). Some clones in this sample may be carry-over from other donors' samples. In this chain, TRBV10-3 is recombined with TRBJ2-7, with TRBD2 perhaps the D gene, on 5 matching bases. This receptor carries the CDR3 CATIGGLGYEQYF. The nucleotide sequence is given as TGTGCCACCATTGGTGGACTGGGCTACGAGCAGTACTTC.